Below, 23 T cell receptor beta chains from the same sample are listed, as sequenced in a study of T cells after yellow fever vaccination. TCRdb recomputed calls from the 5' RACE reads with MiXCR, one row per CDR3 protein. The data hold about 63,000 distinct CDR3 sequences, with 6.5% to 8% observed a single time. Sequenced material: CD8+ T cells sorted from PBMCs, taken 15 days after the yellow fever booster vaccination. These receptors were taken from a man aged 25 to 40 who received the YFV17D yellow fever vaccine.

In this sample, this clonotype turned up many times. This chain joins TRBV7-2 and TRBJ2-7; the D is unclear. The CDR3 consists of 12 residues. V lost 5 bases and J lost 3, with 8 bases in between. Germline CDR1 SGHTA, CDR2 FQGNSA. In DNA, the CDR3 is TGTGCCAGCAGCGCCACTCACTACGAGCAGTACTTC. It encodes CASSATHYEQYF.

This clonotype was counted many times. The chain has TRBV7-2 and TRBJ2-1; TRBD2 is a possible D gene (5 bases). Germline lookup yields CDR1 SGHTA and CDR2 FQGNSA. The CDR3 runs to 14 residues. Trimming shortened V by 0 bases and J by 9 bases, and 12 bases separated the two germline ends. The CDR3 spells CASSLALAFTEQFF. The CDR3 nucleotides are TGTGCCAGCAGCTTAGCTCTAGCTTTTACTGAGCAGTTCTTC.

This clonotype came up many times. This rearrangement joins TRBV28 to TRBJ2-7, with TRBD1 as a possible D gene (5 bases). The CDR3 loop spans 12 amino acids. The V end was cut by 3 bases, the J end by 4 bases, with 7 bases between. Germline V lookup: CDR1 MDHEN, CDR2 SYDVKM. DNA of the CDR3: TGTGCCAGCAGTTTTAAGGGGTACGAGCAGTACTTC. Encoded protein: CASSFKGYEQYF.

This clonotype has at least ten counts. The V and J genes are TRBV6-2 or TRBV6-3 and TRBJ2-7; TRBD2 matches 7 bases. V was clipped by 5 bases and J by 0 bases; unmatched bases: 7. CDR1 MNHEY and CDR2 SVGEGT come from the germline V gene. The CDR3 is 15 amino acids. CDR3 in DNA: TGTGCCAGCAGTCCCCGGGGGAGGGTCTCCTACGAGCAGTACTTC. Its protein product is CASSPRGRVSYEQYF.

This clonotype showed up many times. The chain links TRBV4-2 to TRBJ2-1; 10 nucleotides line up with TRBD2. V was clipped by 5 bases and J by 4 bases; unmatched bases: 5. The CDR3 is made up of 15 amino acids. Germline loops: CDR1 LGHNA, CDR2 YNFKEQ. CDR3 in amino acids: CASSFGLAEYNEQFF. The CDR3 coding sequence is TGTGCCAGCAGCTTCGGACTAGCGGAGTACAATGAGCAGTTCTTC.

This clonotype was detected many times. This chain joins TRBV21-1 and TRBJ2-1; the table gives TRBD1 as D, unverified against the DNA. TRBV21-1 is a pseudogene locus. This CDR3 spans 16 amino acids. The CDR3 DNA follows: TGTGCCAGCAGCAATGGACCCGGGAGGAGGTACAATGAGCAGTTCTTC. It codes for CASSNGPGRRYNEQFF.

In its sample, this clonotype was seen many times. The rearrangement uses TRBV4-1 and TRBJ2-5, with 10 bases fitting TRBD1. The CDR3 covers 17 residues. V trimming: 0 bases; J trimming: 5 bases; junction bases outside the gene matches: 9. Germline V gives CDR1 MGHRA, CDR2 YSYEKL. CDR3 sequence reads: CASSQEFVLTGGETQYF. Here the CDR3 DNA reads TGCGCCAGCAGCCAAGAATTTGTGCTGACAGGGGGCGAGACCCAGTACTTC.

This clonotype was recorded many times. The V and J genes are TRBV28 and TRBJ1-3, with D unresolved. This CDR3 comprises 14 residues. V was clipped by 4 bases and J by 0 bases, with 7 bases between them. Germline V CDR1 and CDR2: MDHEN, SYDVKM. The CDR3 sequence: CASSYLYSGNTIYF. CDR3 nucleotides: TGTGCCAGCAGTTACCTATACTCTGGAAACACCATATATTTT.

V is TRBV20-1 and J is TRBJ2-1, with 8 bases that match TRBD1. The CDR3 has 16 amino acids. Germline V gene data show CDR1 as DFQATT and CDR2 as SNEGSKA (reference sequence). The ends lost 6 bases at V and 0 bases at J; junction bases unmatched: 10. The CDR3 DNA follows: TGCAGTGCCTCAAGCCAGGGGGCGGGCTCCTACAATGAGCAGTTCTTC. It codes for CSASSQGAGSYNEQFF.

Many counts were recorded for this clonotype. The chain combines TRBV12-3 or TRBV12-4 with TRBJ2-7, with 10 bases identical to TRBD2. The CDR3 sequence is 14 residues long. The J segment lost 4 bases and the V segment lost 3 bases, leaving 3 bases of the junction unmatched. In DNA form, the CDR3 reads TGTGCCAGCAGTTTTGCTAGCGGGAGTTACGAGCAGTACTTC. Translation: CASSFASGSYEQYF.

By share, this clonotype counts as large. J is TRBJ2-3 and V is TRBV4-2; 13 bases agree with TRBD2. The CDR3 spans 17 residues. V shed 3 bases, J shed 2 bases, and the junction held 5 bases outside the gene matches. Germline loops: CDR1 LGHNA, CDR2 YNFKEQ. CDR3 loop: CASSQAGTSGDTDTQYF. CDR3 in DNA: TGTGCCAGCAGCCAGGCCGGGACTAGCGGGGACACAGATACGCAGTATTTT.

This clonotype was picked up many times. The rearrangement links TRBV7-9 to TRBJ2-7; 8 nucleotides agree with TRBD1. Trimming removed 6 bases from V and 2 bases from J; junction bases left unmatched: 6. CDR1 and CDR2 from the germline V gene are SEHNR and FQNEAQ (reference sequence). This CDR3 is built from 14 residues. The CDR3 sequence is CASRSGTGTYEQYF. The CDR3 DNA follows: TGTGCCAGCAGATCCGGGACAGGAACCTACGAGCAGTACTTC.

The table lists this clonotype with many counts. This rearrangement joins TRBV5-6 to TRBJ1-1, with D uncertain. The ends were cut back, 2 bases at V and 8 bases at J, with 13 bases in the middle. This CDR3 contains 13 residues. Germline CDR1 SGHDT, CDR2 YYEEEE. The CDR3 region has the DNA TGTGCCAGCAGCTTTGCGTCCGGGGTCGAAGCTTTCTTT. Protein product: CASSFASGVEAFF. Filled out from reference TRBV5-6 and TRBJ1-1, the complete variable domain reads DAGVTQSPTHLIKTRGQQVTLRCSPKSGHDTVSWYQQALGQGPQFIFQYYEEEERQRGNFPDRFSGHQFPNYSSELNVNALLLGDSALYLCASSFASGVEAFFGQGTRLTVV.

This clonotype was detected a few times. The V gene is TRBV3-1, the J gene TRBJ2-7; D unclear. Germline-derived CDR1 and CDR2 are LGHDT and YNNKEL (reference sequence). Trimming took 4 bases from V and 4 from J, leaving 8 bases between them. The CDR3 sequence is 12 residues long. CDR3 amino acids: CASSRFGYEQYF. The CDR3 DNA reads TGTGCCAGCAGCCGGTTCGGGTACGAGCAGTACTTC.

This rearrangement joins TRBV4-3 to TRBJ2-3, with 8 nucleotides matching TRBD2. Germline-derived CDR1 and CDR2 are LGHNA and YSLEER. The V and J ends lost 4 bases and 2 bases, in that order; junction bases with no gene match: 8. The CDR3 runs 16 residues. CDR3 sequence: CASSLVAGSPTDTQYF. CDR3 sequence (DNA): TGCGCCAGCAGCCTGGTAGCGGGATCCCCCACAGATACGCAGTATTTT.

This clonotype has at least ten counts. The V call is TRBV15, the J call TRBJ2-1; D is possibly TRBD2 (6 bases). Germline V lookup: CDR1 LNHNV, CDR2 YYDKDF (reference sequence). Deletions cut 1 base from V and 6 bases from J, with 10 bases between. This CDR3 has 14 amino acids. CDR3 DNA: TGTGCCACCAGCAGAGCCCGACTAGGCAATGAGCAGTTCTTC. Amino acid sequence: CATSRARLGNEQFF.

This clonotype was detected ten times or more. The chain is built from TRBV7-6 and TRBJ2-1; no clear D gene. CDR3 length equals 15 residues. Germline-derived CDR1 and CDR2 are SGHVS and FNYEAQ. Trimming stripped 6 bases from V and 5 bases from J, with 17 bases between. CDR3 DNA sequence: TGTGCCAGCAGACTAAGCTCGGAGATTAACAATGAGCAGTTCTTC. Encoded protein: CASRLSSEINNEQFF.

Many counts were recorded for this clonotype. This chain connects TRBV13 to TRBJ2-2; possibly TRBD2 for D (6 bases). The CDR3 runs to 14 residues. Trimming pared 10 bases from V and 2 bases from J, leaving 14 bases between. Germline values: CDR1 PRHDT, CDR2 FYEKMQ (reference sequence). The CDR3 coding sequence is TGTGCCACCCTTCGGGACTCCAACACCGGGGAGCTGTTTTTT. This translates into CATLRDSNTGELFF.

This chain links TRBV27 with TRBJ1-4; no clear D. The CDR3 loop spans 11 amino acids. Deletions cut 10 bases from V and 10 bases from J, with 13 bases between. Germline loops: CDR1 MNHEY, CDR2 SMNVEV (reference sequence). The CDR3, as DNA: TGTGCCACCAGGTGGGGTGCAAAACTGTTTTTT. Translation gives CATRWGAKLFF.

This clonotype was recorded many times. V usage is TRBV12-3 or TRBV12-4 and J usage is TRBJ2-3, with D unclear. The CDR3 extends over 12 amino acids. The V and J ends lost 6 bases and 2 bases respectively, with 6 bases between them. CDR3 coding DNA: TGTGCCAGCAGCCAGACCACAGATACGCAGTATTTT. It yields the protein CASSQTTDTQYF.

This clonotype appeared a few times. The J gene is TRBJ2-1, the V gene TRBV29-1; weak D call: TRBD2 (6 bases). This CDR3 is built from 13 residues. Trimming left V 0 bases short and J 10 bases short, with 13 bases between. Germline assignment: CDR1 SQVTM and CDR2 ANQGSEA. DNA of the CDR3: TGCAGCGTTGAAGAAGGGGAGGCGGGCGAGCAGTTCTTC. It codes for CSVEEGEAGEQFF.

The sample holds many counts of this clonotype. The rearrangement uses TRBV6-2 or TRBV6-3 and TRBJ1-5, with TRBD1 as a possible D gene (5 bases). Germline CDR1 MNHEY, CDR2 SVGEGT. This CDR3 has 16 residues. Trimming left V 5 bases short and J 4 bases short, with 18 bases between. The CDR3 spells CASSEQGFSENQPQHF. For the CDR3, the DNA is TGTGCCAGCAGTGAGCAGGGATTTAGCGAAAATCAGCCCCAGCATTTT.

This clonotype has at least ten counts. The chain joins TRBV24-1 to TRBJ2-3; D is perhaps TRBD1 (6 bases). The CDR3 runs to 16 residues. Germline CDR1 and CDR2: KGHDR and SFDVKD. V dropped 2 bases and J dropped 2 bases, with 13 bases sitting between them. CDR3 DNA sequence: TGTGCCACCAGTGATTGGAAGGACAGATTCACAGATACGCAGTATTTT. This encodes CATSDWKDRFTDTQYF.